Each of the 8 T cell receptor beta chains below was sequenced from the same sample in a study of blood T cells in healthy people across ages. A second PCR of roughly 7 to 11 cycles used a sample-barcoded 5' primer and a J-beta primer mix. TCRdb itself ran the 5' RACE reads through MiXCR, one entry per CDR3 protein. The table includes 750,000 to 850,000 distinct CDR3 sequences, around 25% detected once. The same specimen was also included in a second study, on T cells of mothers and their children.

Sample: blood. The receptors derive from a boy aged 5-17 years in good health.

This clonotype appeared a few times. CDR3 protein: CARGTGGEETQYF. The CDR3, as DNA: TGTGCCAGGGGGACAGGGGGCGAAGAGACCCAGTACTTC. The V gene is TRBV10-3, the J gene TRBJ2-5; 12 positions match TRBD1. Germline CDR1 ENHRY, CDR2 SYGVKD. This CDR3 comprises 13 residues. V shed 10 bases and J 3 bases; nucleotides not matched to a gene: 3.

CDR3 sequence reads: CATSDPGPKGSYNEQFF. CDR3 sequence (DNA): TGTGCCACCAGTGACCCTGGACCGAAGGGCTCCTACAATGAGCAGTTCTTC. This chain joins TRBV24-1 and TRBJ2-1; D call uncertain. V dropped 4 bases and J dropped 0 bases, with 15 bases sitting between them. The germline CDR1 and CDR2 sequences are KGHDR and SFDVKD. The CDR3 length is 17 residues.

The chain couples TRBV27 to TRBJ2-3, with 7 positions matching TRBD2. J gave up 0 bases and V 0 bases, and 9 bases lay outside the gene matches. Germline V gene data show CDR1 as MNHEY and CDR2 as SMNVEV (reference sequence). The CDR3 has 18 amino acids. Written as DNA, the CDR3 is TGTGCCAGCAGTTTATCTCCGGGGGGTCCTTCTAGCACAGATACGCAGTATTTT. It is translated as CASSLSPGGPSSTDTQYF.

V gene TRBV12-2 combines with J gene TRBJ2-1; the table's D call, TRBD1, has no DNA check behind it. TRBV12-2 is a documented pseudogene. CDR3 size: 17 residues. In DNA, the CDR3 is TGTACAAGTCGTCCCCTCTCGCGGGGGGTACCGAACAATGAGCAGTTCTTC. Its translation is CTSRPLSRGVPNNEQFF.

This chain joins TRBV20-1 and TRBJ1-1, with D maybe TRBD1 (6 bases). The CDR3 loop spans 13 amino acids. CDR1 is DFQATT, CDR2 SNEGSKA, per germline (reference sequence). Trimming cost V 6 bases and J 0 bases, with 11 bases left between them. Here the CDR3 DNA reads TGCAGTGCGGCCGGACAGATGAACACTGAAGCTTTCTTT. Translated, it gives CSAAGQMNTEAFF.

There are a few counts of this clonotype. V and J are TRBV4-1 and TRBJ2-4; no definite D call. The germline CDR1 and CDR2 sequences are MGHRA and YSYEKL. Trimming removed 0 bases from V and 6 bases from J, with 9 bases in between. CDR3 length: 14 residues. Here the CDR3 DNA reads TGCGCCAGCAGCCAAGATTTAAGCAGAAACATTCAGTACTTC. It encodes CASSQDLSRNIQYF.

The chain joins TRBV6-1 to TRBJ1-2; D is perhaps TRBD1 (5 bases). The CDR3 extends over 15 amino acids. Germline CDR1 MNHNS, CDR2 SASEGT. V shed 1 base and J shed 7 bases, with 16 bases lying between them. The CDR3: CASSEGPRTGTGYTF. The DNA for the CDR3 is TGTGCCAGCAGTGAAGGTCCCCGGACCGGGACTGGCTACACCTTC.

V usage is TRBV28 and J usage is TRBJ1-4, with 8 bases matching TRBD1. J lost 7 bases, V lost 5 bases, and 15 bases had no gene match. The CDR3 extends over 17 amino acids. CDR1 is MDHEN and CDR2 is SYDVKM in the germline V gene. The CDR3: CASSPFFPGTGGEKLFF. The CDR3 nucleotides are TGTGCCAGCAGTCCATTCTTCCCGGGAACAGGGGGTGAAAAACTGTTTTTT.